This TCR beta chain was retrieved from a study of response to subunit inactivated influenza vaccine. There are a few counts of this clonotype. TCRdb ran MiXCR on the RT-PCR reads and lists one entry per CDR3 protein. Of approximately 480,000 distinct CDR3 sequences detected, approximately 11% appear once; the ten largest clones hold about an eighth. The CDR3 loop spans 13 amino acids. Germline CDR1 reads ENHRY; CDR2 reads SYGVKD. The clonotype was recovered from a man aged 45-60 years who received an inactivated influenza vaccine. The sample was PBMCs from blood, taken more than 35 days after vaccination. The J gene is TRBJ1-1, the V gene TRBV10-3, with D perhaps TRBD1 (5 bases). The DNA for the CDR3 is TGTGCTATCGGGGGAGCGATGAACACTGAAGCTTTCTTT. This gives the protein CAIGGAMNTEAFF.